Reported below is one T cell receptor beta chain. Germline V CDR1 and CDR2: LNHDA, SQIVND (reference sequence). The V and J ends lost 8 bases and 4 bases, in that order; junction bases with no gene match: 6. There are 13 residues in the CDR3. Profiled with immunoSEQ multiplex PCR; TCRdb holds only in-frame clones, not every one. The sample lists about 180,000 clones; about 90% were seen once. The record originates from a study of control samples from healthy donors and cancer patients. This receptor was identified in a woman aged 40 to 50 in good health. The rearrangement joins TRBV19 to TRBJ1-2; 8 bases match TRBD1. Sequenced input: blood. The CDR3 loop is CASGTGGSYGYTF. The CDR3 region has the DNA TGTGCCAGTGGGACAGGCGGAAGCTATGGCTACACCTTC. Looking up the rest from reference TRBV19 and TRBJ1-2 gives the full variable domain: DGGITQSPKYLFRKEGQNVTLSCEQNLNHDAMYWYRQDPGQGLRLIYYSQIVNDFQKGDIAEGYSVSREKKESFPLTVTSAQKNPTAFYLCASGTGGSYGYTFGSGTRLTVV.